The rows below give T cell receptor beta chains drawn from one sample of a study of cytomegalovirus exposure and HLA in healthy donors. Data came from immunoSEQ multiplex PCR; TCRdb stores just in-frame clones and leaves some out. The data contain about 170,000 clones, around 84% of them singletons. The sample consisted of PBMCs. The receptor set was obtained from a man aged 25 to 45 in good health and CMV-seropositive. CDR3s include the opening cysteine and the closing phenylalanine or tryptophan. The order of the fields is clone size, V gene, J gene, D gene, CDR3 DNA, CDR3 protein. A D gene is named only where the DNA matches it firmly. Clone size is given for some rows only: seen once, a few or many times, or a class if the clone is expanded.

size: -; V: TRBV2; J: TRBJ1-5; D: -; DNA: TGTGCCAGCTCAACCCGGGACAATACCAATCAGCCCCAGCATTTT; CDR3: CASSTRDNTNQPQHF
size: -; V: TRBV4-1; J: TRBJ2-1; D: -; DNA: TGCGCCAGCAGCCAGAGTAGCGGAACCTACAATGAGCAGTTCTTC; CDR3: CASSQSSGTYNEQFF
size: -; V: TRBV6-5; J: TRBJ2-2; D: -; DNA: TGTGCCAGCAGTTACTCGACCGGGATGAACACCGGGGAGCTGTTTTTT; CDR3: CASSYSTGMNTGELFF
size: -; V: TRBV5-1; J: TRBJ2-3; D: TRBD2; DNA: TGCGCCAGCAGCTTGCAAACGGGAGGGCCCCCAGATACGCAGTATTTT; CDR3: CASSLQTGGPPDTQYF
size: -; V: TRBV7-9; J: TRBJ1-3; D: TRBD1; DNA: TGTGCCAGCAGCTCAGTCCTGACAGGGACTGGAAACACCATATATTTT; CDR3: CASSSVLTGTGNTIYF
size: -; V: TRBV11-3; J: TRBJ2-7; D: TRBD2; DNA: TGTGCCAGCAGCTACGAAGGACTAGCGGGAGTGTACGAGCAGTACTTC; CDR3: CASSYEGLAGVYEQYF
size: -; V: TRBV15; J: TRBJ2-6; D: -; DNA: TGTGCCACGCGCGAACGGGGGGCGGGTTCCGGGGCCAACGTCCTGACTTTC; CDR3: CATRERGAGSGANVLTF
size: -; V: TRBV7-9; J: TRBJ2-3; D: -; DNA: TGTGCCAGCAGCCCCAATCCAGCGGATACGCAGTATTTT; CDR3: CASSPNPADTQYF
size: once; V: TRBV2; J: TRBJ1-5; D: -; DNA: TGTGCCAGCAGTGAAGGGGCAGGGTATCAGCCCCAGCATTTT; CDR3: CASSEGAGYQPQHF
size: -; V: TRBV6-5; J: TRBJ2-1; D: -; DNA: TGTGCCAGCAGTTTTGGGCGGGACTACAATGAGCAGTTCTTC; CDR3: CASSFGRDYNEQFF
size: -; V: TRBV7-3; J: TRBJ2-1; D: TRBD1; DNA: TGTGCCAGCAGCGCCGGGACAGCCTTCGGTGAGCAGTTCTTC; CDR3: CASSAGTAFGEQFF
size: -; V: TRBV5-1; J: TRBJ2-3; D: TRBD2; DNA: TGCGCCAGCAGCGACGGGACTAGCGGGAGCACAGATACGCAGTATTTT; CDR3: CASSDGTSGSTDTQYF
size: -; V: TRBV7-9; J: TRBJ1-1; D: -; DNA: TGTTCCAGCATGAGGGTGGGCACTGAAGCTTTCTTT; CDR3: CSSMRVGTEAFF
size: -; V: TRBV19; J: TRBJ1-1; D: -; DNA: TGTGCCAGTAGTCTCAAGGGGGGGGGTGAGACTGAAGCTTTCTTT; CDR3: CASSLKGGGETEAFF
size: -; V: TRBV5-3; J: TRBJ2-1; D: -; DNA: TGTGCCAGAAGCTTGGCCGTAATGAGCGACTCCTACAATGAGCAGTTCTTC; CDR3: CARSLAVMSDSYNEQFF
size: -; V: TRBV18; J: TRBJ2-5; D: TRBD2; DNA: TGTGCCAGCTCAACCCAGCGGGGGCTGCTCCAAGAGACCCAGTACTTC; CDR3: CASSTQRGLLQETQYF
size: -; V: TRBV5-1; J: TRBJ2-3; D: -; DNA: TGCGCCAGCAGCCAGCTGGGCCATACCAGCACAGATACGCAGTATTTT; CDR3: CASSQLGHTSTDTQYF
size: few; V: TRBV7-6; J: TRBJ2-1; D: TRBD1; DNA: TGTGCCAGCAGCAACCGGGACAGCCCCTACAATGAGCAGTTCTTC; CDR3: CASSNRDSPYNEQFF
size: few; V: TRBV7-9; J: TRBJ1-4; D: -; DNA: TGTGCCAGCAGCCCTGGACAGTATAATGAAAAACTGTTTTTT; CDR3: CASSPGQYNEKLFF
size: -; V: TRBV14; J: TRBJ2-6; D: -; DNA: TGTGCCAGCAGCCCCGGGGAGACTGGGGCCAACGTCCTGACTTTC; CDR3: CASSPGETGANVLTF
size: -; V: TRBV15; J: TRBJ2-1; D: -; DNA: TGTGCCACCAGCGGAGAAGGAGCAACCGACAATGAGCAGTTCTTC; CDR3: CATSGEGATDNEQFF
size: -; V: TRBV2; J: TRBJ2-3; D: TRBD1; DNA: TGTGCCAGCAGTCAACTCGGGACAGGGCGTAATACGCAGTATTTT; CDR3: CASSQLGTGRNTQYF
size: few; V: TRBV10-2; J: TRBJ2-6; D: TRBD1; DNA: TGCGCCAGCAGTGAGCGTGGCAGGGGGCATGCGGGGGCCAACGTCCTGACTTTC; CDR3: CASSERGRGHAGANVLTF
size: -; V: TRBV5-1; J: TRBJ2-4; D: -; DNA: TGCGCCAGCAGCTTTGGCCGTAACCCCGCACCTGAGGAAAACATTCAGTACTTC; CDR3: CASSFGRNPAPEENIQYF
size: -; V: TRBV19; J: TRBJ2-3; D: -; DNA: TGTGCCAGTAGTATGGTGCCGGGGACAGATACGCAGTATTTT; CDR3: CASSMVPGTDTQYF
size: -; V: TRBV18; J: TRBJ1-2; D: TRBD1; DNA: TGTGCCAGCTCACCCGGGACAGGACGTAACTATGGCTACACCTTC; CDR3: CASSPGTGRNYGYTF
size: -; V: TRBV7-3; J: TRBJ1-2; D: -; DNA: TGTGCCAGCAGCCCCAACAAGGAGGGGAACTATGGCTACACCTTC; CDR3: CASSPNKEGNYGYTF
size: -; V: TRBV9; J: TRBJ2-7; D: -; DNA: TGTGCCAGCAGCGCCGGACAGCAACCCTACGAGCAGTACTTC; CDR3: CASSAGQQPYEQYF
size: -; V: TRBV7-9; J: TRBJ2-5; D: TRBD2; DNA: TGTGCCAGCAGCCCTCCCCGTTCTAGCGGGAGTTCCAATAAAGAGACCCAGTACTTC; CDR3: CASSPPRSSGSSNKETQYF
size: once; V: TRBV7-2; J: TRBJ2-5; D: TRBD2; DNA: TGTGCCAGCAGCTTAGTAGGAGGAGCGGGACGGGGGGAGACCCAGTACTTC; CDR3: CASSLVGGAGRGETQYF
size: once; V: TRBV2; J: TRBJ1-1; D: -; DNA: TGTGCCAGCACGGTTCCCTACAGGACTGAAGCTTTCTTT; CDR3: CASTVPYRTEAFF
size: few; V: TRBV2; J: TRBJ2-3; D: -; DNA: TGTGCCAGCAGTGAACAGCTAGCCTCGGGTATCAACACAGATACGCAGTATTTT; CDR3: CASSEQLASGINTDTQYF
size: -; V: TRBV9; J: TRBJ1-2; D: -; DNA: TGTGCCAGCAGCGTAGAAGGGGCTGACTATGGCTACACCTTC; CDR3: CASSVEGADYGYTF
size: -; V: TRBV28; J: TRBJ2-6; D: TRBD2; DNA: TGTGCCAGCAGTTTTGGGGGGGCTGGGGCCAACGTCCTGACTTTC; CDR3: CASSFGGAGANVLTF
size: few; V: TRBV10-3; J: TRBJ1-1; D: -; DNA: TGTGCCATCAGTGAGTCGGGGGAGGGCACTGAAGCTTTCTTT; CDR3: CAISESGEGTEAFF
size: -; V: TRBV4-3; J: TRBJ2-3; D: -; DNA: TGCGCCAGCAGCCAGGCCACTAGCCCCACAGATACGCAGTATTTT; CDR3: CASSQATSPTDTQYF